This entry is about one TCR beta chain. Its target is unknown. This specimen comes from a study of cytomegalovirus exposure and HLA in healthy donors. Study observations and caveats: Several top significant clusters appeared, in a later analysis, to be linked to common viral pathogens. CMV antigen specificity of a few CMV-associated chains was confirmed in vitro.

The donors comprised healthy bone marrow donors. Primers: 60 Vbeta forward and 13 Jbeta reverse. Original methodology: About 12 million of roughly 81 million unique TCR beta chains were shared, per a later count. Method: immunoSEQ multiplex PCR; TCRdb's copy keeps in-frame clones and lacks some. V and J calls and clone size are as listed in that table; D and trimming were resolved from the DNA. The sample holds roughly 180,000 clones; 75% to 80% are singletons and the top ten take roughly 13%. The specimen was PBMCs. This clonotype was sampled from a man aged 45-65 years in good health and CMV-seropositive.

The CDR3 protein is CASSLERLASYEQYF. Here the CDR3 DNA reads TGTGCCAGCAGCTTGGAACGACTAGCCTCCTACGAGCAGTACTTC. This sequence joins TRBV5-8 and TRBJ2-7, with 7 bases that match TRBD2. This CDR3 has 15 amino acids. V lost 0 bases, J lost 0 bases, and 3 bases stayed unmatched. Germline CDR1 reads SGHTS; CDR2 reads YDEGEE.